The rows below give T cell receptor beta chains drawn from one sample of a study of blood T cells in healthy people across ages. TCRdb called the 5' RACE reads again in MiXCR, with one record for every CDR3 protein. This table has approximately 1,700,000 distinct CDR3 sequences, roughly two fifths appearing once. Sequenced sample: blood. These receptors were taken from a human donor in good health. The CDR3 runs from the conserved cysteine through the conserved F or W. The order of the fields is V gene, J gene, clone size, CDR3 protein. Not every row has a clone size; where given, it reads once, few, many or a size class.

>TRBV5-1|TRBJ1-2|NA
CASSPSTGIDDGYTF
>TRBV7-2|TRBJ2-7|NA
CASSFNGQGIAEQYF
>TRBV7-2|TRBJ1-1|few
CASSSPPGTDALNTEAFF
>TRBV6-4|TRBJ2-5|NA
CASSDSRGPGETQYF
>TRBV7-8|TRBJ2-3|many
CASSFLLGNGDTQYF
>TRBV29-1|TRBJ1-1|NA
CSAQGAGATEAFF
>TRBV12-3/TRBV12-4|NA|NA
CAGSLRGEQYF
>TRBV7-2|TRBJ1-2|NA
CASSRGGGYGYTF
>TRBV9|TRBJ2-1|NA
CASSVGGVPETQFF
>TRBV30|TRBJ1-2|once
CAWGRDSQRYTF
>TRBV20-1|TRBJ2-1|few
CSARDWESSYNEQFF
>TRBV4-3|TRBJ1-1|NA
CASSQGGQGGDYEAFF
>TRBV7-2|TRBJ1-4|NA
CASSLGGGAGEKLFF
>TRBV10-3|TRBJ2-7|NA
CAISFTGYSYEQYF
>TRBV5-1|TRBJ2-3|few
CASRPVPSGGAATDTQYF
>TRBV5-1|TRBJ2-3|NA
CASWAAMRETQYF
>TRBV28|TRBJ2-7|many
CASSLWGTYEQYF
>TRBV4-3|TRBJ2-3|NA
CASSPLSSGPVDTQYF
>TRBV12-3/TRBV12-4|TRBJ1-2|NA
CASRPARGGDYGYTF
>TRBV9|TRBJ1-2|NA
CASSGEAGLGDGYTF
>TRBV28|TRBJ1-5|NA
CASSDEGQSYQPQHF
>TRBV28|TRBJ2-1|few
CASSSDGQDEYEQFF